Below are 14 T cell receptor beta chains sequenced from a single sample in a study of response to subunit inactivated influenza vaccine. In TCRdb, the RT-PCR reads were re-called with MiXCR into one record per CDR3 protein. Among about half a million distinct CDR3 sequences listed, 11% were seen once. The sample was PBMCs from blood, taken 40 to 50 days after vaccination. The source is a man aged 50-60 years who received an inactivated influenza vaccine.

The V gene is TRBV7-2, the J gene TRBJ2-5; 10 bases fit TRBD2. Germline V lookup: CDR1 SGHTA, CDR2 FQGNSA. This CDR3 is 16 amino acids long. With 1 base clipped from V and 4 bases from J, the junction kept 6 bases outside the gene matches. The CDR3: CASSLGGSSGGETQYF. CDR3 DNA: TGTGCCAGCAGCTTAGGAGGGTCTAGCGGGGGAGAGACCCAGTACTTC.

CDR3 loop: CASSYWAYNTGELFF. The CDR3 nucleotides are TGTGCCAGCAGTTACTGGGCATATAACACCGGGGAGCTGTTTTTT. The J gene is TRBJ2-2, the V gene TRBV6-5, with D hard to call. Deletions cut 1 base from V and 2 bases from J, with 8 bases between. Germline values: CDR1 MNHEY, CDR2 SVGAGI. The length of the CDR3 is 15 residues.

This clonotype was recorded a few times. The rearrangement links TRBV15 to TRBJ2-7; the D gene is possibly TRBD2 (5 bases). Germline CDR1 is LNHNV and CDR2 is YYDKDF (reference sequence). Trimming pared 3 bases from V and 1 base from J, leaving 13 bases between. CDR3 size: 15 residues. CDR3 sequence reads: CATSRPGIFSYEQYF. The CDR3 nucleotides read TGTGCCACCAGCAGGCCCGGGATTTTTTCCTACGAGCAGTACTTC.

This clonotype turned up a few times. V is TRBV12-3 or TRBV12-4 and J is TRBJ2-1; TRBD2 matches at 13 bases. Losses at the gene ends were 5 bases for V and 3 bases for J; bases not matched to a gene: 7. CDR3 length: 17 amino acids. CDR3 coding DNA: TGTGCCAGCAGTCCTCTCGGGACTAGCGGGGTCTACAATGAGCAGTTCTTC. Its translation: CASSPLGTSGVYNEQFF.

This clonotype was counted a few times. The V gene is TRBV20-1, the J gene TRBJ2-7; D may be TRBD1 or TRBD2 (6 bases each). The CDR3 length is 13 residues. The germline gives CDR1 DFQATT, CDR2 SNEGSKA (reference sequence). Deletions cut 0 bases from V and 6 bases from J, with 12 bases between. CDR3 residues: CSARDGGHGEQYF. The CDR3 nucleotides are TGCAGTGCTAGAGATGGGGGGCACGGCGAGCAGTACTTC.

This clonotype was counted at least ten times. V usage is TRBV5-1 and J usage is TRBJ2-1; 7 bases map to TRBD1. The CDR3 runs to 13 residues. The V gene's germline CDR1 is SGHRS and CDR2 YFSETQ. Losses at the gene ends were 4 bases for V and 9 bases for J; bases not matched to a gene: 7. CDR3 loop: CASSPRQGGEQFF. Here the CDR3 DNA reads TGCGCCAGCAGCCCCAGACAGGGTGGTGAGCAGTTCTTC. Full variable domain (outside the CDR3, taken from reference TRBV5-1 and TRBJ2-1): KAGVTQTPRYLIKTRGQQVTLSCSPISGHRSVSWYQQTPGQGLQFLFEYFSETQRNKGNFPGRFSGRQFSNSRSEMNVSTLELGDSALYLCASSPRQGGEQFFGPGTRLTVL.

The chain joins TRBV9 to TRBJ2-1; D may be TRBD2 (6 bases). This CDR3 is 15 amino acids long. Germline V CDR1 and CDR2: SGDLS, YYNGEE. Trimming shortened V by 3 bases and J by 7 bases, and 17 bases separated the two germline ends. In nucleotides, the CDR3 is TGTGCCAGCAGCGCCACGGGGGTGCTCGGGAATGAGCAGTTCTTC. Translating it yields CASSATGVLGNEQFF.

V usage is TRBV9 and J usage is TRBJ1-4, with D unclear. This CDR3 is built from 14 residues. The germline V and J ends were trimmed by 4 bases and 0 bases, with 7 bases remaining between them. Germline assignment: CDR1 SGDLS and CDR2 YYNGEE. The CDR3 coding sequence is TGTGCCAGCAGCCGGTCCTCAACTAATGAAAAACTGTTTTTT. Amino acids: CASSRSSTNEKLFF.

Ten or more counts support this clonotype. The V and J genes are TRBV20-1 and TRBJ2-7; D may correspond to TRBD1 or TRBD2 (5 bases each). Germline lookup yields CDR1 DFQATT and CDR2 SNEGSKA (reference sequence). The CDR3 has 16 residues. Trimming pared 0 bases from V and 4 bases from J, leaving 19 bases between. The CDR3 DNA sequence: TGCAGTGCTAGAGATTCGATCGGGGCAGGGACGTACGAGCAGTACTTC. It encodes CSARDSIGAGTYEQYF.

The chain joins TRBV29-1 to TRBJ2-1; 14 bases agree with TRBD2. From germline, CDR1 is SQVTM and CDR2 ANQGSEA. CDR3 size: 15 residues. The V and J ends lost 7 bases and 9 bases, in that order; junction bases with no gene match: 11. The CDR3 nucleotides are TGCAGCGCTGAGCGGGGGACTAGCGGGAGTAGTGAGCAGTTCTTC. Translation gives CSAERGTSGSSEQFF.

The chain uses TRBV14 and TRBJ1-1; D ambiguous. Germline CDR1 SGHDN, CDR2 FVKESK. This CDR3 is 17 amino acids long. V lost 1 base, J lost 1 base, and 16 bases lay in between. The CDR3 DNA follows: TGTGCCAGCAGCCAAGGAGGGTATAGGTTCCAGAACACTGAAGCTTTCTTT. Protein product: CASSQGGYRFQNTEAFF.

This clonotype appeared a few times. The chain is built from TRBV27 and TRBJ2-3, with D maybe TRBD2 (5 bases). The CDR3 covers 16 residues. Germline values: CDR1 MNHEY, CDR2 SMNVEV (reference sequence). Trimming shortened V by 6 bases and J by 2 bases, and 18 bases separated the two germline ends. CDR3 nucleotides: TGTGCCAGCAGACCTCCGGGTCAGGACTTCACAGATACGCAGTATTTT. Protein product: CASRPPGQDFTDTQYF.

This clonotype was seen at least ten times. This CDR3 is CSVARGQGEQFF. CDR3 bases: TGCAGCGTTGCCAGGGGGCAAGGTGAGCAGTTCTTC. The chain recombines TRBV29-1 with TRBJ2-1, with 8 bases identical to TRBD1. CDR1 and CDR2 (germline): SQVTM, ANQGSEA. This CDR3 is built from 12 residues. Losses at the gene ends were 4 bases for V and 9 bases for J; bases not matched to a gene: 5.

In its sample, this clonotype was seen a few times. The chain couples TRBV6-2 or TRBV6-3 to TRBJ1-5, with D possibly being TRBD1 (6 bases). Germline V gene data show CDR1 as MNHEY and CDR2 as SVGEGT. The CDR3 has 17 amino acids. The ends were cut back, 2 bases at V and 0 bases at J, with 14 bases in the middle. As DNA, the CDR3 is TGTGCCAGCAGTTACCCAACAGGGCTGGGTAGCAATCAGCCCCAGCATTTT. Protein: CASSYPTGLGSNQPQHF.